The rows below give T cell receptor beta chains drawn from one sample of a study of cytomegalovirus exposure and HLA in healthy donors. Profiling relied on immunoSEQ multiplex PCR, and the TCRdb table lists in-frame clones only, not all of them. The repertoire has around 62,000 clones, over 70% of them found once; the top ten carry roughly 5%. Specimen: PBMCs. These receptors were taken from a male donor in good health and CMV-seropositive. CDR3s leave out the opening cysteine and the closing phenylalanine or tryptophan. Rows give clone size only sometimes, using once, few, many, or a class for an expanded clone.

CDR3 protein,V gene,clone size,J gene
ATSRSGLGNTIY,TRBV15,NA,TRBJ1-3
ASSPRRGSDYGYT,TRBV4-2,once,TRBJ1-2
ASSLSGGSLG,TRBV28,once,TRBJ1-2
ASSLTGQRGGLNTDTQY,TRBV7-3,few,TRBJ2-3
SVEDLIRVWNGYT,TRBV29-1,once,TRBJ1-2
ASSRLHTGTGGGYEQY,TRBV18,NA,TRBJ2-7
ASSITGENSPLH,TRBV19,NA,TRBJ1-6
TSSQGGEV,TRBV1,NA,TRBJ1-1
ASSAGDSGANVLT,TRBV9,NA,TRBJ2-6
ASRPETAGGYGYT,TRBV28,NA,TRBJ1-2
ASSPGRWSTEAF,TRBV9,few,TRBJ1-1
ATSRVGGRSNQPQH,TRBV15,NA,TRBJ1-5
ASSIAGLHNYGYT,TRBV19,few,TRBJ1-2
ASSLSWERLDTGELF,TRBV5-1,few,TRBJ2-2
ASSWSGQGYEQF,TRBV11-2,NA,TRBJ2-1
ASSPAWTGEYGYT,TRBV6-5,NA,TRBJ1-2
ASTLTGGANYGYT,TRBV28,NA,TRBJ1-2
ASSFGQVSYNEQF,TRBV6-5,NA,TRBJ2-1
ASSQDRPTTGASYEQY,TRBV4-3,NA,TRBJ2-7
ASRRDRATDTQY,TRBV27,NA,TRBJ2-3
ASSAPYSNQPQH,TRBV28,NA,TRBJ1-5
ASSTRLAGPTDTQY,TRBV9,NA,TRBJ2-3
AWRRGFEAF,TRBV30,NA,TRBJ1-1
ASSQEHPAGRSYNEQF,TRBV4-3,NA,TRBJ2-1
ASSYSHLNEQF,TRBV6-6,few,TRBJ2-1
ASSAADRGFNQPQH,TRBV9,NA,TRBJ1-5
AISDLLYGYT,TRBV10-3,NA,TRBJ1-2
ASSRDRGGGNTIY,TRBV7-6,NA,TRBJ1-3
ASSLDLWASGGPRYEQY,TRBV11-2,NA,TRBJ2-7
ASSPRTSGTYEQY,TRBV14,NA,TRBJ2-7
ASSQGGPNRAYGYT,TRBV4-3,few,TRBJ1-2
ASSHHRDRDYGYT,TRBV7-9,NA,TRBJ1-2
ATSRDVRDRTYEQY,TRBV15,NA,TRBJ2-7
ASSGGVNTEAF,TRBV7-9,NA,TRBJ1-1
ASSLTGGRQPQH,TRBV7-8,NA,TRBJ1-5
ATSSRTGKDEKLF,TRBV15,NA,TRBJ1-4
ASSDTSGGVNEQF,TRBV7-3,NA,TRBJ2-1
SVVTGDHSNEKLF,TRBV29-1,NA,TRBJ1-4
ASSITGGANNEQF,TRBV19,NA,TRBJ2-1
ASSPRGPGTDTQY,TRBV19,NA,TRBJ2-3
ASSVVVQGNTEAF,TRBV9,NA,TRBJ1-1